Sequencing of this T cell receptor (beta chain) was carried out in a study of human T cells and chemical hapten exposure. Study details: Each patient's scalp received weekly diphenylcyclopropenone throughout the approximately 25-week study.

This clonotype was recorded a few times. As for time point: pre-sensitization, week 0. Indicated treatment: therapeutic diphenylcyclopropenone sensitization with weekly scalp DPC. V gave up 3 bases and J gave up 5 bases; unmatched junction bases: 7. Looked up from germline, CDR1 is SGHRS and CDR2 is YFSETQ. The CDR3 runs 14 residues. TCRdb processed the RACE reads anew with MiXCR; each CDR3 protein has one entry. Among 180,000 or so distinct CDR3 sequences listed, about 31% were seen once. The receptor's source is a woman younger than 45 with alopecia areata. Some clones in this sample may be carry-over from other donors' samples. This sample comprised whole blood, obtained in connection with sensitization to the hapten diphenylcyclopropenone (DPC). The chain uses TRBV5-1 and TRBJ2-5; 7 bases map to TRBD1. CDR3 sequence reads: CASSSTGLGETQYF. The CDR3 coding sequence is TGCGCCAGCAGCTCGACAGGGCTGGGGGAGACCCAGTACTTC.